Listed below are T cell receptor beta chains from one sample, sequenced in a study of CD8+ T cells in alopecia areata. Libraries were prepared by immunoSEQ multiplex PCR; TCRdb keeps only in-frame clonotypes and omits some of them. The sample has around 140,000 clones, approximately 50% seen once. This sample comprised CD4+ T cells sorted from blood, obtained at week 0. All receptors come from a human donor with alopecia areata. Both conserved end residues are part of each CDR3. The D gene is left open where the match is weak. Only some rows state a clone size, as once, few, many or a class for expanded clones.

v_call	clone_size	d_call	j_call	cdr3_aa	cdr3_nt
TRBV29-1	-	-	TRBJ1-1	CSREGKGGTEAFF	TGCAGCCGAGAGGGGAAAGGGGGGACTGAAGCTTTCTTT
TRBV11-2	-	TRBD1	TRBJ2-2	CASSSTGGIHGELFF	TGTGCCAGCAGCTCGACAGGGGGTATACACGGGGAGCTGTTTTTT
TRBV4-3	-	TRBD2	TRBJ2-7	CASSPGRGAGLYEQYF	TGCGCCAGCAGCCCGGGCCGGGGAGCGGGGCTCTACGAGCAGTACTTC
TRBV30	once	-	TRBJ1-2	CAWSLQQHYGYTF	TGTGCCTGGAGTCTGCAGCAGCACTATGGCTACACCTTC
TRBV4-1	-	TRBD2	TRBJ2-7	CASSQEGTSGSYEQYF	TGCGCCAGCAGCCAAGAGGGGACTAGCGGATCCTACGAGCAGTACTTC
TRBV9	few	TRBD2	TRBJ2-1	CASSVSSGTSDTRYNEQFF	TGTGCCAGCAGCGTATCGTCGGGGACTAGCGACACCCGATACAATGAGCAGTTCTTC
TRBV4-2	few	TRBD2	TRBJ2-5	CASSQGSGTSGRQETQYF	TGTGCCAGCAGCCAAGGTTCCGGGACTAGCGGGAGACAAGAGACCCAGTACTTC
TRBV30	-	TRBD2	TRBJ2-5	CAWSPKRATSGRRKETQYF	TGTGCCTGGAGCCCGAAACGTGCGACTAGCGGGAGGAGGAAAGAGACCCAGTACTTC
TRBV7-8	-	TRBD2	TRBJ2-2	CASSSRGTSGTGELFF	TGTGCCAGCAGCTCCCGAGGGACTAGCGGCACCGGGGAGCTGTTTTTT
TRBV5-4	few	-	TRBJ2-5	CASRLGPQETQYF	TGTGCCAGCAGATTGGGACCGCAAGAGACCCAGTACTTC
TRBV7-2	-	-	TRBJ2-5	CASSFQRAQETQYF	TGTGCCAGCAGCTTCCAGAGGGCCCAAGAGACCCAGTACTTC
TRBV7-9	once	TRBD2	TRBJ2-1	CASNRLAGVNEQFF	TGTGCCAGCAACCGACTAGCGGGAGTAAATGAGCAGTTCTTC
TRBV30	-	-	TRBJ2-4	CAWRRQGFSKNIQYF	TGTGCCTGGAGGAGGCAGGGGTTCTCCAAAAACATTCAGTACTTC
TRBV27	-	-	TRBJ2-7	CASSSSSLPPGQYF	TGTGCCAGCAGTTCCTCAAGCCTCCCTCCCGGGCAGTACTTC
TRBV29-1	few	-	TRBJ2-1	CSLRAVKDEQFF	TGCAGCCTACGCGCAGTGAAAGATGAGCAGTTCTTC
TRBV18	-	-	TRBJ2-4	CASSPPTANIQYF	TGTGCCAGCTCACCACCGACGGCGAACATTCAGTACTTC
TRBV2	few	-	TRBJ2-2	CASTKGTGELFF	TGTGCCAGCACCAAGGGCACCGGGGAGCTGTTTTTT
TRBV5-6	few	-	TRBJ2-3	CASSLYGREEKDTQYF	TGTGCCAGCAGCCTATACGGAAGGGAAGAAAAAGATACGCAGTATTTT
TRBV5-1	-	TRBD2	TRBJ2-7	CASSFGLAGDYEQYF	TGCGCCAGCAGCTTTGGACTAGCGGGTGACTACGAGCAGTACTTC
TRBV2	-	-	TRBJ2-7	CASSDQGGSYEQYF	TGTGCCAGCAGTGATCAGGGAGGCAGCTACGAGCAGTACTTC
TRBV4-1	few	-	TRBJ1-4	CASSQAGGLEKLFF	TGCGCCAGCAGCCAAGCCGGGGGCCTTGAAAAACTGTTTTTT
TRBV29-1	few	-	TRBJ2-5	CSTQWTSQETQYF	TGCAGCACCCAGTGGACCTCCCAAGAGACCCAGTACTTC
TRBV6-6	few	-	TRBJ1-3	CASSSGGSGNTIYF	TGTGCCAGCAGTTCGGGGGGTTCTGGAAACACCATATATTTT
TRBV29-1	-	-	TRBJ2-3	CSVVGVNLDTQYF	TGCAGCGTTGTAGGGGTCAATTTGGATACGCAGTATTTT
TRBV5-1	-	-	TRBJ2-6	CASSSGHGGVSGANVLTF	TGCGCCAGCAGCTCGGGACACGGAGGGGTCTCTGGGGCCAACGTCCTGACTTTC
TRBV28	-	-	TRBJ2-7	CASSLSGSLYEQYF	TGTGCCAGCAGTTTATCGGGTTCCCTCTACGAGCAGTACTTC
TRBV29-1	few	-	TRBJ2-6	CSHSASLVSSGANVLTF	TGCAGCCACTCTGCGAGCCTAGTTAGCTCTGGGGCCAACGTCCTGACTTTC
TRBV6-6	-	-	TRBJ2-5	CAGRLGGNQQETQYF	TGTGCCGGCCGACTGGGCGGGAACCAACAAGAGACCCAGTACTTC
TRBV23-1	-	TRBD1	TRBJ1-2	CASSQPSGTGPGYTF	TGCGCCAGCAGTCAGCCCTCCGGGACAGGGCCCGGCTACACCTTC
TRBV18	-	-	TRBJ2-3	CASSPPSRNRGDTQYF	TGTGCCAGCTCACCACCGTCCCGCAACCGGGGAGATACGCAGTATTTT
TRBV30	few	TRBD1	TRBJ2-3	CAQKGPGTGSTDTQYF	TGTGCCCAGAAAGGTCCGGGGACAGGGAGCACAGATACGCAGTATTTT
TRBV5-4	-	-	TRBJ2-3	CASSSYRTRGADTQYF	TGTGCCAGCAGTTCATATCGTACGCGAGGGGCGGATACGCAGTATTTT
TRBV28	-	-	TRBJ2-5	CASSGTHPGQTQYF	TGTGCCAGCAGTGGGACCCACCCTGGACAGACCCAGTACTTC
TRBV7-2	-	TRBD1	TRBJ2-5	CASSRDRQETQYF	TGTGCCAGCAGCCGGGACAGACAAGAGACCCAGTACTTC
TRBV11-1	-	-	TRBJ2-3	CASSRGVGVTDTQYF	TGTGCCAGCAGCCGCGGGGTCGGGGTCACAGATACGCAGTATTTT
TRBV2	-	TRBD1	TRBJ1-2	CASSVNRGGYGYTF	TGTGCCAGCAGTGTCAACAGGGGAGGCTATGGCTACACCTTC
TRBV4-3	-	-	TRBJ1-5	CASSQESSGAQHF	TGCGCCAGCAGCCAAGAGAGCTCTGGGGCCCAGCATTTT
TRBV30	-	-	TRBJ2-5	CAWTRTRGETQYF	TGTGCCTGGACTAGGACGCGCGGGGAGACCCAGTACTTC
TRBV11-2	-	-	TRBJ1-4	CASSLGISTNEKLFF	TGTGCCAGCAGCTTGGGGATTTCAACTAATGAAAAACTGTTTTTT